Listed here are 20 T cell receptor beta chains from one sample, sequenced in a study of T-cell memory formation after mild COVID-19. TCRdb processed the 5' RACE reads anew with MiXCR; each CDR3 protein has one entry. Of more than 450,000 distinct CDR3 sequences in the sample, roughly 18% were seen once. Specimen: PBMCs or a T cell subset sorted from them (not recorded which). The receptors were sampled from an adult woman who had mild COVID-19 (a few samples of this study predate the infection). Cell type and time point are not known.

This clonotype was recorded a few times. The chain couples TRBV7-9 to TRBJ2-7, with D perhaps TRBD2 (6 bases). Germline V CDR1 and CDR2: SEHNR, FQNEAQ (reference sequence). The V end was cut by 5 bases, the J end by 1 base, with 15 bases between. The CDR3 has 15 amino acids. CDR3 residues: CASSLSSVGSYEQYF. In DNA, the CDR3 is TGTGCCAGCAGCCTATCTAGCGTGGGTTCCTACGAGCAGTACTTC.

V gene TRBV12-3 or TRBV12-4 combines with J gene TRBJ2-3; unclear D gene. This CDR3 spans 21 amino acids. The V gene lost 0 bases and the J gene lost 1 base, with 26 bases spanning the gap. Here the CDR3 reads CASSLAKSVWVEFSRTDTQYF. As DNA, the CDR3 is TGTGCCAGCAGTTTAGCGAAGAGCGTTTGGGTGGAGTTTTCCCGCACAGATACGCAGTATTTT.

This clonotype was counted only a few times. This chain links TRBV12-3 or TRBV12-4 with TRBJ2-2; D is unresolved. The V and J ends lost 0 bases and 4 bases respectively, with 9 bases between them. The CDR3 length is 15 residues. CDR3 sequence reads: CASSLASFGTGELFF. CDR3 DNA sequence: TGTGCCAGCAGTTTAGCCTCCTTCGGCACCGGGGAGCTGTTTTTT.

A few counts support this clonotype. The chain links TRBV11-1 to TRBJ2-2; D not resolved. This CDR3 is built from 15 residues. The ends were cut back, 4 bases at V and 8 bases at J, with 17 bases in the middle. The germline gives CDR1 SGHAT, CDR2 FQDESV (reference sequence). Here the CDR3 DNA reads TGTGCCAGCAGCTCGAACGGGCCCAGGTTGGGGGAGCTGTTTTTT. This encodes CASSSNGPRLGELFF.

The rearrangement links TRBV5-6 to TRBJ2-7; 8 positions agree with TRBD2. Germline values: CDR1 SGHDT, CDR2 YYEEEE. Trimming took 5 bases from V and 0 from J; bases not matched to a gene: 7. CDR3 length: 15 amino acids. In DNA form, the CDR3 reads TGTGCCAGCAGTGACGACGGGGGGGGCTCCTACGAGCAGTACTTC. Translating it yields CASSDDGGGSYEQYF.

This chain joins TRBV27 and TRBJ2-3; 10 nucleotides align to TRBD2. Germline V gives CDR1 MNHEY, CDR2 SMNVEV (reference sequence). V lost 7 bases to trimming and J lost 7 bases; unmatched junction nucleotides: 5. The CDR3 is 13 residues long. The CDR3 loop is CASKSGRGNTQYF. DNA for the CDR3: TGTGCCAGCAAGAGCGGGAGGGGGAATACGCAGTATTTT.

This chain connects TRBV7-3 to TRBJ2-7, with D perhaps assigned TRBD1 or TRBD2 (5 bases each). CDR1 SGHTA and CDR2 FQGTGA come from the germline V gene. The CDR3 has 16 amino acids. The V gene lost 5 bases and the J gene lost 2 bases, with 19 bases spanning the gap. CDR3: CASSLLVGVGTYEQYF. The DNA for the CDR3 is TGTGCCAGCAGCCTCTTGGTGGGGGTTGGGACCTACGAGCAGTACTTC.

The chain employs TRBV28 and TRBJ2-7, with 12 bases identical to TRBD1. In germline, CDR1 is MDHEN, CDR2 SYDVKM. J gave up 2 bases and V 5 bases, and 13 bases lay outside the gene matches. This CDR3 contains 18 residues. The CDR3 loop is CASSPGQGAATLAYEQYF. The CDR3 DNA follows: TGTGCCAGCAGTCCGGGACAGGGGGCCGCGACGCTGGCCTACGAGCAGTACTTC.

This clonotype has only a few counts. One end of the junction fails to match germline, which may point to a read error. The gene calls are TRBV7-8 and TRBJ2-5, with 10 bases aligning to TRBD2. This CDR3 spans 16 amino acids. Germline lookup yields CDR1 SGHVS and CDR2 FQNEAQ. This CDR3 reads CASSLAGAPSEETQYF. The CDR3 nucleotides read TGTGCCAGCAGCCTAGCGGGAGCGCCCTCTGAAGAGACCCAGTACTTC. Supplemented by reference TRBV7-8 and TRBJ2-5, the full variable domain reads GAGVSQSPRYKVAKRGQDVALRCDPISGHVSLFWYQQALGQGPEFLTYFQNEAQLDKSGLPSDRFFAERPEGSVSTLKIQRTQQEDSAVYLCASSLAGAPSEETQYFGPGTRLLVL.

The chain is built from TRBV5-6 and TRBJ2-2; maybe TRBD2 (5 bases). Germline V gene lookup returns CDR1 SGHDT and CDR2 YYEEEE. The CDR3 runs 13 residues. The V end was cut by 2 bases, the J end by 7 bases, with 9 bases between. The DNA for the CDR3 is TGTGCCAGCAGCTTCGGACTTCTCGGGGAGCTGTTTTTT. This encodes CASSFGLLGELFF.

V and J are TRBV4-1 and TRBJ1-1, with D uncertain. This CDR3 comprises 13 residues. CDR1 MGHRA and CDR2 YSYEKL come from the germline V gene. The V and J ends lost 0 bases and 7 bases respectively, with 9 bases between them. CDR3 DNA sequence: TGCGCCAGCAGCCAAGAACAGCAGTTTGAAGCTTTCTTT. Translation gives CASSQEQQFEAFF.

The V call is TRBV2, the J call TRBJ2-1; 8 bases agree with TRBD2. CDR3 length: 15 amino acids. The J segment lost 8 bases and the V segment lost 1 base, leaving 7 bases of the junction unmatched. Germline values: CDR1 SNHLY, CDR2 FYNNEI. CDR3 protein: CASSEGPGRDYEQFF. CDR3 DNA sequence: TGTGCCAGCAGTGAAGGTCCCGGGAGGGACTATGAGCAGTTCTTC.

The V call is TRBV7-9, the J call TRBJ1-2; D is undetermined. V was trimmed by 2 bases and J by 4 bases, leaving 8 bases between them. CDR1 is SEHNR and CDR2 is FQNEAQ in the germline V gene (reference sequence). This CDR3 spans 13 amino acids. Written as DNA, the CDR3 is TGTGCCAGCAGCTTACCAGCCAGCTATGGCTACACCTTC. Protein product: CASSLPASYGYTF. Full variable domain (outside the CDR3, taken from reference TRBV7-9 and TRBJ1-2): DTGVSQNPRHKITKRGQNVTFRCDPISEHNRLYWYRQTLGQGPEFLTYFQNEAQLEKSRLLSDRFSAERPKGSFSTLEIQRTEQGDSAMYLCASSLPASYGYTFGSGTRLTVV.

The V call is TRBV9, the J call TRBJ1-1; D not certain. The V end lost 4 bases, the J end lost 1 base, and 14 bases lay between the germline ends. This CDR3 spans 15 amino acids. Germline V gene data show CDR1 as SGDLS and CDR2 as YYNGEE. The CDR3, as DNA: TGTGCCAGCAGCCCGATCGGGTGGGGGAACACTGAAGCTTTCTTT. Amino acid sequence: CASSPIGWGNTEAFF.

This clonotype was detected a few times. The CDR3 bases are TGCGCCAGCAGCTTGGAGAGTGGGTTCGAGCAGTACTTC. As protein: CASSLESGFEQYF. The chain employs TRBV5-1 and TRBJ2-7; D not resolved. This CDR3 is built from 13 residues. The V and J ends lost 0 bases and 6 bases respectively, with 10 bases between them. The germline V gene has CDR1 SGHRS and CDR2 YFSETQ.

This clonotype was counted ten times or more. The V call is TRBV7-6, the J call TRBJ2-1, with D possibly being TRBD2 (6 bases). CDR1 and CDR2 from the germline V gene are SGHVS and FNYEAQ. This CDR3 comprises 13 residues. V lost 1 base and J 5 bases, leaving 6 bases between the germline ends. In nucleotides, the CDR3 is TGTGCCAGCAGCTTAGGGACTAACAATGAGCAGTTCTTC. This gives the protein CASSLGTNNEQFF.

The J gene is TRBJ1-3, the V gene TRBV5-1; D is perhaps TRBD1 (5 bases). Trimming removed 3 bases at V and 0 bases at J, with 10 bases between. The CDR3 sequence is 15 residues long. Germline-derived CDR1 and CDR2 are SGHRS and YFSETQ. The CDR3 is CASSWDGTSGNTIYF. In nucleotides, the CDR3 is TGCGCCAGCAGCTGGGACGGTACCTCTGGAAACACCATATATTTT.

The J gene is TRBJ1-2, the V gene TRBV11-2; D perhaps matches TRBD1 (5 bases). The length of the CDR3 is 15 residues. V was trimmed by 2 bases and J by 6 bases, leaving 16 bases between them. Germline CDR1 reads SGHAT; CDR2 reads FQNNGV. This chain's CDR3 is CASSLHEGRIDGYTF. The DNA for the CDR3 is TGTGCCAGCAGCTTACACGAGGGGAGGATCGATGGCTACACCTTC.

V is TRBV7-6 and J is TRBJ2-2; D is unclear. Germline assignment: CDR1 SGHVS and CDR2 FNYEAQ. V was cut by 5 bases and J by 1 base, with 8 bases left in between. The CDR3 covers 14 residues. CDR3 DNA sequence: TGTGCCAGCAGCAGGACGAAGAACACCGGGGAGCTGTTTTTT. This translates into CASSRTKNTGELFF.

The chain uses TRBV5-1 and TRBJ1-1; 8 bases are a match to TRBD1. Germline CDR1 SGHRS, CDR2 YFSETQ. V lost 4 bases and J lost 4; bases outside the gene matches: 9. The CDR3 loop spans 15 amino acids. The CDR3 spells CASSPRTGWSTEAFF. The CDR3 coding sequence is TGCGCCAGCAGCCCTAGGACAGGGTGGAGCACTGAAGCTTTCTTT.